The clone carrying this T cell receptor (beta chain) was picked up one time. Antigen: not known. The data belong to a study of Ad26.COV2.S vaccination and SARS-CoV-2 variants. General study points: The TCR breadth and depth analyses may have produced an underestimate of total T cell responses.

The repertoire was sequenced with immunoSEQ multiplex PCR; TCRdb's copy has only in-frame clones and lacks some. The sample lists about 97,000 clones, over 70% seen once, with 15% to 20% in the top ten. The sequencing used peripheral blood, collected after recovery from COVID-19. This receptor was taken from a human donor who had recovered from COVID-19.

The CDR3 bases are TGCGCCAGCAGCCAAGGTACTGGAGGGGGCTACTCACCCCTCCACTTT. Translated, it gives CASSQGTGGGYSPLHF. The chain combines TRBV4-3 with TRBJ1-6, with 7 bases lining up with TRBD1. The germline gives CDR1 LGHNA, CDR2 YSLEER. The CDR3 has 16 amino acids. J lost 10 bases, V lost 1 base, and 10 bases had no gene match.